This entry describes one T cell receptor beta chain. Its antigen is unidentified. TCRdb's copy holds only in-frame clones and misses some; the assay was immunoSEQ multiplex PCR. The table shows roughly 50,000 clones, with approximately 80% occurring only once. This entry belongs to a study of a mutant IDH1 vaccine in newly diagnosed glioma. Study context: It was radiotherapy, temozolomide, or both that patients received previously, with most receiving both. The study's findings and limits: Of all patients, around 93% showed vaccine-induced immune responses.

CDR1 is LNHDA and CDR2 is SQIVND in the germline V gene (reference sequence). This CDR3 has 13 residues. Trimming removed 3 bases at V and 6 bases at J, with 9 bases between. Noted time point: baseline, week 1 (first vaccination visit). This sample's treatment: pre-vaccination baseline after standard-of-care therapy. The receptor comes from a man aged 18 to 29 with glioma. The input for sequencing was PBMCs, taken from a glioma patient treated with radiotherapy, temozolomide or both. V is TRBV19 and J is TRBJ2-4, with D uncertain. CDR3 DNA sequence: TGTGCCAGTAGTATTGAGGCAGCAAACATTCAGTACTTC. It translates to CASSIEAANIQYF.